These T cell receptor beta chains were read from a single sample in a study of cytomegalovirus exposure and HLA in healthy donors. This table comes from immunoSEQ multiplex PCR, and its TCRdb copy is limited to in-frame clones, with some not included. The sample lists approximately 79,000 clones; over 65% were seen once. The sequenced sample consisted of PBMCs. Receptors were obtained from a man aged 40-50 years in good health and CMV-seropositive. The CDR3 runs from the conserved cysteine through the conserved F or W. D genes are given only for firm matches. Expanded clones are given a class, and other clones once, few, many or no size at all.

clone_size j_call d_call v_call cdr3_nt cdr3_aa
- TRBJ1-1 - TRBV7-8 TGTGCCAGCAGCTTAGACAGGGTTGGGACTGAAGCTTTCTTT CASSLDRVGTEAFF
- TRBJ1-6 - TRBV6-5 TGTGCCAGCAGCGTCGACAGAAGGAATTCACCCCTCCACTTT CASSVDRRNSPLHF
- TRBJ1-5 - TRBV6-1 TGTGCCAGCAACGGCGGTATCAATCAGCCCCAGCATTTT CASNGGINQPQHF
- TRBJ2-7 TRBD2 TRBV7-9 TGTGCCAGCAGCTTAGTGGGGCTAGCGGGAGACGAGCAGTACTTC CASSLVGLAGDEQYF
- TRBJ1-2 - TRBV2 TGTGCCAGCAGTGAAGAGCAAGCCTATGGCTACACCTTC CASSEEQAYGYTF
- TRBJ2-7 TRBD2 TRBV2 TGTGCCCAGGCGGTAGCGGGAGAGTCCTCGGGAGAGCAGTACTTC CAQAVAGESSGEQYF
- TRBJ2-1 TRBD1 TRBV19 TGTGCCAGTAGTATATATACCGGGACAGTGGACAATGAGCAGTTCTTC CASSIYTGTVDNEQFF
- TRBJ2-3 TRBD2 TRBV19 TGTGCCAGTAAAGGGGGCGGGGGGGCGGCAGATACGCAGTATTTT CASKGGGGAADTQYF
few TRBJ1-4 - TRBV6-1 TGTGCCAGCAGTGAAGTCTCAGATGAAAAACTGTTTTTT CASSEVSDEKLFF
- TRBJ2-5 - TRBV7-2 TGTGCCAGCAGCTTAGACAGGGAAGAGACCCAGTACTTC CASSLDREETQYF
- TRBJ2-7 TRBD1 TRBV19 TGTGCCAGTAGTAAGGACAGGGGAACTTTCGACGAGCAGTACTTC CASSKDRGTFDEQYF
- TRBJ1-2 TRBD1 TRBV27 TGTGCCAGCAGTTTGTCCGCAGGGGGCGATCTCGGCTATGGCTACACCTTC CASSLSAGGDLGYGYTF
- TRBJ2-7 - TRBV10-3 TGTGCCATCAGCTCGTCGGGATCCACCTACGAGCAGTACTTC CAISSSGSTYEQYF
- TRBJ2-7 - TRBV6-1 TGTGCCAGCAGTGTAAGCCATACCTACGAGCAGTACTTC CASSVSHTYEQYF
- TRBJ1-1 TRBD1 TRBV7-9 TGTGCCAGCAGCCCCTACAGGGGATCAGAGGATGAAGCTTTCTTT CASSPYRGSEDEAFF
- TRBJ1-4 - TRBV5-5 TGTGCCAGCAGCTTCAGCGCAGGGCTCAATGAAAAACTGTTTTTT CASSFSAGLNEKLFF
- TRBJ2-2 - TRBV6-5 TGTGCCAGCAGTTCTACGCCCTCCGTCGGGGAGCTGTTTTTT CASSSTPSVGELFF
- TRBJ2-5 TRBD2 TRBV2 TGTGCCAGCAGTCCGACTAGCGGGGCTCGGGAGACCCAGTACTTC CASSPTSGARETQYF
- TRBJ2-6 - TRBV5-1 TGCGCCAGCAGCTTGGCCGAGGGTAGCTCTGGGGCCAACGTCCTGACTTTC CASSLAEGSSGANVLTF
- TRBJ1-2 TRBD1 TRBV19 TGTGCCAGTATGCAGGGGGCGGCCGCCAACTATGGCTACACCTTC CASMQGAAANYGYTF
- TRBJ1-1 - TRBV18 TGTGCCAGCTCTCCCAAATCTGAGTCTGAAGCTTTCTTT CASSPKSESEAFF
- TRBJ1-3 - TRBV19 TGTGCCTGCTCAATCGGAAGGAGCTCTGGAAACACCATATATTTT CACSIGRSSGNTIYF
- TRBJ1-5 - TRBV2 TGTGCCAGCAGTGAACTAGGGGCCCATCAGCCCCAGCATTTT CASSELGAHQPQHF
- TRBJ1-1 - TRBV7-2 TGTGCCAGCAGCTCCCTCGGGGGGGTTTCGGAAGCTTTCTTT CASSSLGGVSEAFF
- TRBJ1-2 - TRBV4-1 TGCGCCAGCAGCCAACGTTTCATTCGACCTCCTGAGGGCCATGGCTACACCTTC CASSQRFIRPPEGHGYTF
- TRBJ2-5 TRBD2 TRBV5-1 TGCGCCAGCAGCAGGGGACTAGCGGACCAAGAGACCCAGTACTTC CASSRGLADQETQYF
- TRBJ1-2 - TRBV18 TGTGCCAGCTCCCCCGTCAGAGAGGGGGGGAGTTATGGCTACACCTTC CASSPVREGGSYGYTF
- TRBJ1-1 TRBD1 TRBV18 TGTGCCAGCTCAGCGGGACAGGGGGCTTTAGGCACTGAAGCTTTCTTT CASSAGQGALGTEAFF
once TRBJ2-3 TRBD1 TRBV5-1 TGCGCCAGCAGCTTGGCCGGGACAGGGGGCCAAGATACGCAGTATTTT CASSLAGTGGQDTQYF
- TRBJ1-3 TRBD1 TRBV10-3 TGTGCCAGCGGGACAGCTGGAAACACCATATATTTT CASGTAGNTIYF
few TRBJ2-3 - TRBV5-1 TGCGCCAGCAGCTCCTCGGGGGATAGCACAGATACGCAGTATTTT CASSSSGDSTDTQYF
- TRBJ2-3 - TRBV9 TGTGCCAGCAGCGTAAATTCCGGGGCAGATACGCAGTATTTT CASSVNSGADTQYF
- TRBJ1-1 TRBD1 TRBV10-1 TGCGCCAGCTCCCCGGGACAGACGATTATGAACACTGAAGCTTTCTTT CASSPGQTIMNTEAFF
- TRBJ1-5 TRBD1 TRBV2 TGTGCCAGCAGGGCCGGGACAGGGGGCAATCAGCCCCAGCATTTT CASRAGTGGNQPQHF
- TRBJ1-2 - TRBV28 TGTGCCAGCAGTTTGCGGCCTAACTATGGCTACACCTTC CASSLRPNYGYTF
- TRBJ2-1 - TRBV7-9 TGTGCCAGCAGCTCAACGGGACTTCACTCCTACAATGAGCAGTTCTTC CASSSTGLHSYNEQFF
few TRBJ1-1 - TRBV2 TGTGCCAGTGGGGAGACGAACACTGAAGCTTTCTTT CASGETNTEAFF
once TRBJ2-6 - TRBV30 TGTGCCTGGAGCCCAGGGGGGTCTGGGGCCAACGTCCTGACTTTC CAWSPGGSGANVLTF
- TRBJ2-1 TRBD2 TRBV7-2 TGTGCCAGCAGCTTAGATGCTAGCGGGGTACCCTGGGCCTACAATGAGCAGTTCTTC CASSLDASGVPWAYNEQFF